This T cell receptor beta chain was observed in a study of CD8 T cells in ankylosing spondylitis. Notes on the study in general: As reported, disease-linked clones showed significant enrichment in matched ankylosing spondylitis synovial fluid. In ankylosing spondylitis blood, a motif of eight highly homologous TCR beta variants appeared characteristic.

This clonotype appeared many times. Its specificity is not known. TCRdb re-analysed the 5' RACE reads in MiXCR, keeping a single row per CDR3 protein. The table lists tens of thousands of distinct CDR3 sequences, about 7.8% of them singletons. There are 15 residues in the CDR3. Germline-derived CDR1 and CDR2 are DFQATT and SNEGSKA (reference sequence). The V and J ends lost 6 bases and 3 bases, in that order; junction bases with no gene match: 13. The chain carries TRBV20-1 and TRBJ1-1, with 7 bases aligning to TRBD1. This sequence originates from a male donor with ankylosing spondylitis or in good health (not recorded which). The source material was blood, either unsorted or a sorted T cell fraction (not recorded which). DNA for the CDR3: TGCAGTGCGAGACAGGGATCGGCTGGGGACACTGAAGCTTTCTTT. The encoded protein is CSARQGSAGDTEAFF.